This T cell receptor (beta chain) stems from a study of PD-1 blockade in classical Hodgkin lymphoma. Libraries were prepared by immunoSEQ multiplex PCR; TCRdb keeps only in-frame clonotypes and omits some of them. Here the sample spans fewer than 50,000 clones, about three quarters being singletons. Notes on the study in general: Those achieving complete response showed baseline diversity like newly diagnosed patients. CD4+ TCR diversity, unlike CD8+, rose significantly by C4D1.

Time point denoted: cycle 4 day 1 (C4D1), after five to seven weeks of nivolumab. Exposure to brentuximab vedotin varied, and each patient had relapsed following autologous stem cell transplantation. Regarding this clone: Its antigen is unidentified.

Trimming at V came to 7 bases and at J to 4 bases, leaving 4 bases not matched to a gene. Germline CDR1 is SEHNR and CDR2 is FQNEAQ (reference sequence). The CDR3 runs to 13 residues. The sequences come from peripheral blood mononuclear cells (PBMCs), collected before the fourth cycle of nivolumab. V and J are TRBV7-9 and TRBJ1-2; 9 nucleotides match TRBD1. This TCR derives from a human donor with classical Hodgkin lymphoma. DNA of the CDR3: TGTGCCAGCACCCTACAGGGGGCCTATGGCTACACCTTC. Translating gives CASTLQGAYGYTF.